The rows below give T cell receptor beta chains drawn from one sample of a study of type 1 regulatory T cells. Each CDR3 protein gets one entry after TCRdb re-called the reads with MiXCR. The sample lists about 71,000 distinct CDR3 sequences; around 20% were seen once. Which antigens these TCRs recognize remains unknown. The sample was cultured type 1 regulatory T (Tr1) cells, either the whole culture or a sorted fraction (not recorded which). These receptors all stem from a human donor in good health. The CDR3 runs from the conserved cysteine through the conserved F or W. A D gene is named only where the DNA matches it firmly. Where a row states a size, it is once, few, many or the class of an expanded clone; other rows omit it.

d_gene: TRBD2; abundance: once; v_gene: TRBV12-3/TRBV12-4; j_gene: TRBJ2-3; CDR3nt: TGTGCCAGCAGCCCCGGGACTAGCATAATGTCAGATACGCAGTATTTT; CDR3aa: CASSPGTSIMSDTQYF
d_gene: .; abundance: .; v_gene: TRBV5-1; j_gene: TRBJ2-2; CDR3nt: TGCGCCAGCAGCTTGTCCCGACTGACCGGGGAGCTGTTTTTT; CDR3aa: CASSLSRLTGELFF
d_gene: .; abundance: .; v_gene: TRBV10-3; j_gene: TRBJ1-3; CDR3nt: TGTGCCATCGTGACGGGGAGGGACACCATATATTTT; CDR3aa: CAIVTGRDTIYF
d_gene: TRBD1; abundance: .; v_gene: TRBV5-6; j_gene: TRBJ1-2; CDR3nt: TGTGCCAGCAGCTTTCCGGGACAGCGAACCTATGGCTACACCTTC; CDR3aa: CASSFPGQRTYGYTF
d_gene: .; abundance: .; v_gene: TRBV7-8; j_gene: TRBJ2-1; CDR3nt: TGTGCCAGCAGCCCCAGATTAGCGGTTAACAATGAGCAGTTCTTC; CDR3aa: CASSPRLAVNNEQFF
d_gene: TRBD1; abundance: .; v_gene: TRBV3-1; j_gene: TRBJ2-1; CDR3nt: TGTGCCAGCAGCCAAGCAGGGGGCGCAGGGAATGAGCAGTTCTTC; CDR3aa: CASSQAGGAGNEQFF
d_gene: .; abundance: .; v_gene: TRBV20-1; j_gene: TRBJ2-7; CDR3nt: TGCGGTGCTAGAGATCCCCGGGCAGGTTACGAGCAGTACTTC; CDR3aa: CGARDPRAGYEQYF
d_gene: TRBD2; abundance: .; v_gene: TRBV10-3; j_gene: TRBJ2-7; CDR3nt: TGTGCCATCAGTGCGACTAGCCTGTCGGGCGAGCAGTACTTC; CDR3aa: CAISATSLSGEQYF
d_gene: .; abundance: few; v_gene: TRBV20-1; j_gene: TRBJ2-4; CDR3nt: TGCAGTGCCCAACAAGCCAACATTCAGTACTTC; CDR3aa: CSAQQANIQYF
d_gene: .; abundance: .; v_gene: TRBV5-1; j_gene: TRBJ2-3; CDR3nt: TGCGCCAGCAGCTTGGACAGGGCGGAAGATACGCAGTATTTT; CDR3aa: CASSLDRAEDTQYF
d_gene: .; abundance: many; v_gene: TRBV7-2; j_gene: TRBJ1-5; CDR3nt: TGTGCCAGCAGCCCCAAGCAGGGGACGGGGCAGCCCCAGCATTTT; CDR3aa: CASSPKQGTGQPQHF
d_gene: TRBD1; abundance: few; v_gene: TRBV7-2; j_gene: TRBJ2-5; CDR3nt: TGTGCCAGCAGCATCAACAGGGGGTCAGAGACCCAGTACTTC; CDR3aa: CASSINRGSETQYF
d_gene: .; abundance: few; v_gene: TRBV20-1; j_gene: TRBJ2-1; CDR3nt: TGCAGTGCTAGAGATCCTGCTAGTTACAATGAGCAGTTCTTC; CDR3aa: CSARDPASYNEQFF
d_gene: .; abundance: .; v_gene: TRBV7-2; j_gene: TRBJ2-1; CDR3nt: TGTGCCAGCAGCTCCCCCGGGACATTGTACAATGAGCAGTTCTTC; CDR3aa: CASSSPGTLYNEQFF
d_gene: TRBD1; abundance: .; v_gene: TRBV5-1; j_gene: TRBJ2-2; CDR3nt: TGCGCCAGCAGCTTACACAGGGGGGAAACCGGGGAGCTGTTTTTT; CDR3aa: CASSLHRGETGELFF
d_gene: .; abundance: .; v_gene: TRBV5-1; j_gene: TRBJ2-5; CDR3nt: TGCGCCAGCAGCTTAGGGGAGACCCGGTACTTC; CDR3aa: CASSLGETRYF